The 25 T cell receptor beta chains given below trace back to one sample, sequenced in a study of blood T cell repertoires in COVID-19. Using immunoSEQ multiplex PCR, the repertoire was profiled, and TCRdb retains in-frame clones only, with some absent. Of under 250,000 clones in the sample, approximately 90% were seen once. Sequencing was done on a sample of peripheral blood. The receptor source for this set is a man aged 18 to 29 with active or convalescent COVID-19.

This chain connects TRBV11-2 to TRBJ1-1, with D maybe TRBD1 (6 bases). The CDR3 spans 14 residues. Trimming removed 1 base at V and 9 bases at J, with 15 bases between. Looked up from germline, CDR1 is SGHAT and CDR2 is FQNNGV. DNA of the CDR3: TGTGCCAGCAGCTTAGCCCCCCCAACAGGGAAAGCTTTCTTT. This gives the protein CASSLAPPTGKAFF.

The chain couples TRBV9 to TRBJ1-1; D gene uncertain. The CDR3 sequence is 12 residues long. The ends were cut back, 0 bases at V and 8 bases at J, with 8 bases in the middle. Per germline, CDR1 SGDLS and CDR2 YYNGEE. The CDR3 coding sequence is TGTGCCAGCAGCGTAGTGGCAGGAGAAGCTTTCTTT. Its protein is CASSVVAGEAFF.

The V gene is TRBV19, the J gene TRBJ1-5, with no clear D. Per the germline V gene, CDR1 is LNHDA and CDR2 is SQIVND (reference sequence). V was clipped by 1 base and J by 3 bases, with 7 bases between them. This CDR3 spans 14 amino acids. CDR3 DNA: TGTGCCAGTAGTATAGTACAGAACAATCAGCCCCAGCATTTT. Its protein is CASSIVQNNQPQHF.

In DNA, the CDR3 is TGTGCCATCAGTGAGTCCTCTAGCGGGAGTCACCAAGAGACCCAGTACTTC. This translates into CAISESSSGSHQETQYF. This rearrangement joins TRBV10-3 to TRBJ2-5; 10 positions agree with TRBD2. CDR1 ENHRY and CDR2 SYGVKD come from the germline V gene. CDR3 length: 17 residues. The J segment lost 0 bases and the V segment lost 0 bases, leaving 4 bases of the junction unmatched.

This clone showed up just once. The rearrangement uses TRBV6-6 and TRBJ1-1; no definite D call. The CDR3 consists of 13 residues. Germline CDR1 and CDR2: MNHNY and SVGAGI (reference sequence). V was pared by 5 bases and J by 7 bases, with 14 bases between. In DNA, the CDR3 is TGTGCCAGCAGTCCGCCAGCAGGCCGTGAAGCTTTCTTT. This codes for CASSPPAGREAFF.

This clone was counted only a few times. The chain links TRBV6-4 to TRBJ2-2; D unclear. The CDR3 spans 14 residues. Germline V gene sequence: CDR1 MRHNA, CDR2 SNTAGT. Trimming cost V 0 bases and J 4 bases, with 6 bases left between them. The CDR3 is CASSDSPGTGELFF. CDR3 bases: TGTGCCAGCAGTGACTCTCCGGGCACCGGGGAGCTGTTTTTT.

The V call is TRBV7-9, the J call TRBJ1-2, with a possible D match to TRBD1 (5 bases). V was trimmed by 4 bases and J by 0 bases, leaving 12 bases between them. Germline V gives CDR1 SEHNR, CDR2 FQNEAQ (reference sequence). This CDR3 has 15 residues. CDR3 DNA sequence: TGTGCCAGCAGCTCGGGGGGGTTAACTAACTATGGCTACACCTTC. Residues: CASSSGGLTNYGYTF.

This chain joins TRBV5-1 and TRBJ2-3; 9 bases map to TRBD2. The CDR3 spans 14 residues. Germline CDR1 is SGHRS and CDR2 is YFSETQ. The trim removed 4 bases at V and 4 bases at J, leaving 4 bases unmatched. CDR3: CASSRTSEPDTQYF. The DNA for the CDR3 is TGCGCCAGCAGCAGGACTAGCGAGCCAGATACGCAGTATTTT.

V gene TRBV9 combines with J gene TRBJ2-5; 7 bases line up with TRBD1. Germline-derived CDR1 and CDR2 are SGDLS and YYNGEE. The CDR3 sequence is 15 residues long. Trimming removed 0 bases from V and 0 bases from J; junction bases left unmatched: 2. The CDR3 coding sequence is TGTGCCAGCAGCGTAGATGACAGGGACCAAGAGACCCAGTACTTC. Its translation is CASSVDDRDQETQYF.

V and J are TRBV30 and TRBJ2-1; 9 positions agree with TRBD1. This CDR3 has 17 residues. V lost 3 bases and J lost 8; bases outside the gene matches: 17. CDR1 and CDR2 (germline): GTSNPN, SVGIG (reference sequence). CDR3 residues: CAWSRPFGTGSRDEQFF. The CDR3 DNA is TGTGCCTGGAGCCGACCCTTTGGGACAGGGTCGCGAGATGAGCAGTTCTTC.

The chain carries TRBV5-4 and TRBJ1-1; D not certain. V lost 4 bases and J 1 base, leaving 11 bases between the germline ends. This CDR3 comprises 14 residues. CDR1 is SGHNT and CDR2 is YYREEE in the germline V gene (reference sequence). CDR3: CASSPGSGNTEAFF. CDR3 DNA sequence: TGTGCCAGCAGCCCCGGGTCGGGGAACACTGAAGCTTTCTTT.

V is TRBV7-6 and J is TRBJ1-2; D perhaps matches TRBD1 (6 bases). CDR1 SGHVS and CDR2 FNYEAQ come from the germline V gene. The CDR3 totals 15 residues. V was clipped by 4 bases and J by 5 bases, with 17 bases between them. CDR3 sequence: CASSSRSDSLYGYTF. CDR3 sequence (DNA): TGTGCCAGCAGCTCCCGTTCGGACAGCTTGTATGGCTACACCTTC.

V is TRBV19 and J is TRBJ2-2, with D possibly matching TRBD1 (5 bases). V lost 7 bases to trimming and J lost 1 base, with 13 bases between them. The CDR3 spans 15 residues. Germline V gene data show CDR1 as LNHDA and CDR2 as SQIVND (reference sequence). This chain's CDR3 is CASTGRQRNTGELFF. The CDR3 nucleotides are TGTGCCAGTACAGGTAGACAGAGGAACACCGGGGAGCTGTTTTTT.

CDR3 amino acids: CASSLGSLPEGNEQFF. The CDR3 DNA follows: TGTGCCAGCAGCTTAGGGTCGTTACCGGAGGGGAATGAGCAGTTCTTC. The V and J genes are TRBV11-3 and TRBJ2-1, with TRBD2 as a possible D gene (6 bases). The CDR3 consists of 16 residues. V lost 1 base, J lost 7 bases, and 17 bases lay in between. Germline CDR1 is SGHNT and CDR2 is YENEEA.

CDR3 bases: TGTGCCAGCAGCGTAGGATCCGGGACTAGCTCCTACGAGCAGTACTTC. Translation gives CASSVGSGTSSYEQYF. V gene TRBV9 combines with J gene TRBJ2-7; 8 nucleotides line up with TRBD2. V was clipped by 0 bases and J by 0 bases; unmatched bases: 5. The CDR3 length is 16 residues. Germline values: CDR1 SGDLS, CDR2 YYNGEE. Full variable domain (remainder filled in from reference TRBV9 and TRBJ2-7): DSGVTQTPKHLITATGQRVTLRCSPRSGDLSVYWYQQSLDQGLQFLIQYYNGEERAKGNILERFSAQQFPDLHSELNLSSLELGDSALYFCASSVGSGTSSYEQYFGPGTRLTVT.

The chain couples TRBV28 to TRBJ2-7; perhaps TRBD1 as D (5 bases). CDR1 is MDHEN and CDR2 is SYDVKM in the germline V gene. The CDR3 is 16 residues long. V dropped 2 bases and J dropped 4 bases, with 18 bases sitting between them. This chain's CDR3 is CASSLGQGRAGYEQYF. Here the CDR3 DNA reads TGTGCCAGCAGTTTAGGGCAGGGAAGGGCCGGTTACGAGCAGTACTTC.

This clone was seen a handful of times. V gene TRBV24-1 combines with J gene TRBJ1-2; D gene unclear. This CDR3 is 16 amino acids long. Germline values: CDR1 KGHDR, CDR2 SFDVKD. V lost 4 bases and J 8 bases, leaving 22 bases between the germline ends. The CDR3 region is CATSDFYSLHLKGYTF. In nucleotides, the CDR3 is TGTGCCACCAGTGACTTTTACAGCCTCCACCTAAAGGGCTACACCTTC.

The V and J genes are TRBV7-8 and TRBJ2-2; TRBD2 is a possible D gene (5 bases). Per the germline V gene, CDR1 is SGHVS and CDR2 is FQNEAQ. Trimming removed 5 bases from V and 8 bases from J, with 12 bases in between. The CDR3 extends over 13 amino acids. CDR3 sequence: CASSRERVGELFF. The CDR3 DNA reads as TGTGCCAGCAGCCGGGAACGGGTGGGGGAGCTGTTTTTT.

This chain links TRBV11-3 with TRBJ2-5; 7 nucleotides match TRBD1. V shed 3 bases, J shed 5 bases, and the junction held 12 bases outside the gene matches. Germline V gene sequence: CDR1 SGHNT, CDR2 YENEEA. The CDR3 has 16 amino acids. The CDR3 is CASSLGRTGVSETQYF. In DNA form, the CDR3 reads TGTGCCAGCAGCTTGGGGCGGACAGGCGTTTCGGAGACCCAGTACTTC.

V is TRBV3-1 (or the pseudogene TRBV3-2) and J is TRBJ2-7, with TRBD2 matching over 11 bases. The CDR3 has 23 amino acids. J lost 6 bases, V lost 3 bases, and 31 bases had no gene match. Germline V gene lookup returns CDR1 LGHDT and CDR2 YNNKEL (reference sequence). The CDR3 region has the DNA TGTGCCAGCAGCCATTTGGACAGGGCCCGGGTAGCGGGAGGGCCAGATTATAGACTCGAGCAGTACTTC. It yields the protein CASSHLDRARVAGGPDYRLEQYF.

The chain carries TRBV19 and TRBJ2-1; 8 bases line up with TRBD2. Germline values: CDR1 LNHDA, CDR2 SQIVND (reference sequence). V lost 7 bases, J lost 4 bases, and 6 bases stayed unmatched. CDR3 length: 14 residues. The CDR3 DNA is TGTGCCAGTATGGGGACTAGAGATTACAATGAGCAGTTCTTC. Protein: CASMGTRDYNEQFF.

The chain couples TRBV2 to TRBJ1-2; 10 bases line up with TRBD1. The J segment lost 7 bases and the V segment lost 6 bases, leaving 11 bases of the junction unmatched. Germline V gives CDR1 SNHLY, CDR2 FYNNEI. This CDR3 contains 15 residues. The CDR3 DNA sequence: TGTGCCAGCAGCGTTCTGACAGGGGGCGTCGGTGGCTACACCTTC. This sequence encodes CASSVLTGGVGGYTF.

The genes are TRBV7-2 and TRBJ1-1; 8 bases are a match to TRBD1. Trimming took 5 bases from V and 1 from J; bases not matched to a gene: 9. Germline V CDR1 and CDR2: SGHTA, FQGNSA. The CDR3 is 16 amino acids. For the CDR3, the DNA is TGTGCCAGCAGCCCCCCTCAGGGGGCGGGGAACACTGAAGCTTTCTTT. Its translation: CASSPPQGAGNTEAFF. The entire variable domain, with the rest obtained from reference TRBV7-2 and TRBJ1-1, is as follows: GAGVSQSPSNKVTEKGKDVELRCDPISGHTALYWYRQSLGQGLEFLIYFQGNSAPDKSGLPSDRFSAERTGGSVSTLTIQRTQQEDSAVYLCASSPPQGAGNTEAFFGQGTRLTVV.

A few counts support this clone. The V call is TRBV27, the J call TRBJ1-5; D gene unclear. Germline V lookup: CDR1 MNHEY, CDR2 SMNVEV (reference sequence). The CDR3 totals 13 residues. The V end lost 3 bases, the J end lost 6 bases, and 9 bases lay between the germline ends. CDR3 nucleotide sequence: TGTGCCAGCAGTTTTTCAGGATCTCAGCCCCAGCATTTT. Translating it yields CASSFSGSQPQHF.

The chain uses TRBV28 and TRBJ2-2; the D gene is possibly TRBD1 (5 bases). Looked up from germline, CDR1 is MDHEN and CDR2 is SYDVKM. This CDR3 spans 17 amino acids. The V and J ends lost 1 base and 4 bases respectively, with 16 bases between them. CDR3 DNA sequence: TGTGCCAGCAGTTTATATTACGACAGCACAATCACCGGGGAGCTGTTTTTT. It codes for CASSLYYDSTITGELFF.